This TCR beta chain was documented in a study of cytomegalovirus exposure and HLA in healthy donors. About this clone itself: The antigen is undetermined.

The study's findings and limits: Relative to equally common others, HLA-associated TCR beta chains showed greater clonal expansion in a later analysis. Association of a missense DCLRE1C variant with TCR beta V- and J-gene trimming was reported in a later analysis.

This CDR3 has 15 amino acids. V gave up 2 bases and J gave up 0 bases, with 9 bases separating them. Germline V gene data show CDR1 as SGHTS and CDR2 as YDEGEE. PCR amplification relied on 60 Vbeta primers (plus 13 Jbeta primers). Assay used: immunoSEQ multiplex PCR; TCRdb lists only in-frame clones, some missing. The sample contains roughly 110,000 clones, roughly 74% of which appear only once. The chain uses TRBV5-8 and TRBJ2-1; TRBD1 might be the D (5 bases). The clonotype comes from a man in his forties or fifties in good health and CMV-seronegative. The sample consisted of PBMCs. DNA of the CDR3: TGTGCCAGCAGCTTAGGGGTTAGCTCCTACAATGAGCAGTTCTTC. Translation gives CASSLGVSSYNEQFF. Supplemented by reference TRBV5-8 and TRBJ2-1, the full variable domain reads EAGVTQSPTHLIKTRGQQATLRCSPISGHTSVYWYQQALGLGLQFLLWYDEGEERNRGNFPPRFSGRQFPNYSSELNVNALELEDSALYLCASSLGVSSYNEQFFGPGTRLTVL.